This T cell receptor (beta chain) was obtained from a study of breast tumors, draining lymph nodes, adjacent tissues. Study findings and constraints: Compared with lymph nodes, tumors were less diverse; compared with nontumor tissue, more. Luminal-like breast cancer showed significantly greater tumor-nontumor repertoire similarity than basal-like breast cancer did.

Axillary draining lymph nodes of breast cancer patients supplied the node samples. With 5 bases removed from V and 4 bases from J, the gap between germline ends came to 9 bases. The V gene's germline CDR1 is LNHDA and CDR2 SQIVND (reference sequence). This CDR3 has 13 residues. There are many counts of this clonotype. Its antigen is currently unknown. MiXCR, run by TCRdb on the multiplex PCR reads, gives a single entry per CDR3 protein. In the table there are 90,000 to 120,000 distinct CDR3 sequences, 21% of which are singletons. The chain has TRBV19 and TRBJ1-5; D ambiguous. This receptor was obtained from a female donor with breast cancer. Some clones in this sample may be carry-over from other donors' samples. The sequencing sample was made of axillary lymph node tissue. The CDR3 region has the DNA TGTGCCAGTAGTGCGGCGGGGAATCAGCCCCAGCATTTT. Its translation is CASSAAGNQPQHF.